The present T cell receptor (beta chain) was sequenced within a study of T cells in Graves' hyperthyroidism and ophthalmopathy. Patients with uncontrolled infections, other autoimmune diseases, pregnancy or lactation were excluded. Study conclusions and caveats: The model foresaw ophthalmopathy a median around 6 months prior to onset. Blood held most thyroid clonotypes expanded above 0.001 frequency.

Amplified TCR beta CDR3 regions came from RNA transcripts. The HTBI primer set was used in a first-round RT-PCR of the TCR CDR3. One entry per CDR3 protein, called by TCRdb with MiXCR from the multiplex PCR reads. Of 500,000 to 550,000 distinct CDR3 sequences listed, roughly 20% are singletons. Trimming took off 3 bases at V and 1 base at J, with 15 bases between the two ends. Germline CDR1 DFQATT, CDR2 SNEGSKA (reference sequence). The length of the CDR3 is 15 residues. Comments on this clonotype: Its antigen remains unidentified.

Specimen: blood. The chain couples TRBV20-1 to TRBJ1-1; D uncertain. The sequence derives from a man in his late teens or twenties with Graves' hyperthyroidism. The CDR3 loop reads CSASGGRAGNTEAFF. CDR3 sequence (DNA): TGCAGTGCTAGTGGAGGGCGCGCGGGGAACACTGAAGCTTTCTTT.